The clone carrying this TCR beta chain was counted between two and nine times. Its specificity is not known. Recipient blood drawn about 28 days pretransplant and days 30, 100, 180 after. This specimen comes from a study of T cell clonotyping in hematopoietic cell transplantation. V shed 9 bases and J 7 bases; nucleotides not matched to a gene: 5. Germline V gene data show CDR1 as MGHDK and CDR2 as SYGVNS. The CDR3 loop spans 11 amino acids. Sequencing used immunoSEQ multiplex PCR; TCRdb keeps in-frame clones, though not all of them. The sample lists fewer than 6,000 clones; around 27% were seen once. The study's findings and limits: No sorting was done, leaving CD4 and CD8 contributions mixed. At the given depth, recipient repertoires were over 95% de novo clonotypes.

The chain carries TRBV25-1 and TRBJ1-1, with TRBD1 matching over 7 bases. This clonotype was sampled from a male patient aged 35 to 55 who had an allogeneic stem cell transplant from an unrelated donor, so the T cells may come from the graft donor. Some clones in this sample may be carry-over from other donors' samples. Sample: peripheral blood mononuclear cells, taken 180 days after allogeneic stem cell transplant. The CDR3 DNA reads as TGTGCCAGTGGGACAGCGCTTGAAGCTTTCTTT. Its translation: CASGTALEAFF. The full variable domain, completed using reference TRBV25-1 and TRBJ1-1, is EADIYQTPRYLVIGTGKKITLECSQTMGHDKMYWYQQDPGMELHLIHYSYGVNSTEKGDLSSESTVSRIRTEHFPLTLESARPSHTSQYLCASGTALEAFFGQGTRLTVV.